A selection of T cell receptor beta chains follows, all from one sample in a study of T cells expressing NK-cell markers. TCRdb reprocessed the 5' RACE reads; each CDR3 protein has one entry and no DNA is given. With 500,000 to 700,000 distinct CDR3 sequences in the sample, the ten largest clones hold approximately 3.6%. Source material: blood T cells: a sorted CD56 or NKG2C T cell subset, CD4+ or CD8+ T cells, or bulk PBMC T cells (not recorded which). Receptors originate from a man between 18 and 35 years old in good health. CDR3s include the opening cysteine and the closing phenylalanine or tryptophan.

v_gene	j_gene	CDR3aa
TRBV4-2	TRBJ2-1	CASSQGTSAEQFF
TRBV20-1	TRBJ2-3	CSARDPPGQPHTDTQYF
TRBV20-1	TRBJ1-5	CSAPSQGAQPQHF
TRBV4-1	TRBJ1-1	CASSQVGMNTEAFF
TRBV24-1	TRBJ2-3	CATSDRAGGSLDTQYF
TRBV29-1	TRBJ2-3	CSPRQGDTQYF
TRBV6-5	TRBJ2-7	CASSWGQTYEQYF
TRBV12-3/TRBV12-4	TRBJ2-5	CASTMIGETQYF
TRBV28	TRBJ2-3	CASAREWADTQYF
TRBV5-1	TRBJ2-3	CASRQNAGTDTQYF
TRBV20-1	TRBJ1-2	CSARRTVRGSDGYTF
TRBV20-1	TRBJ1-5	CSGSVGNNQPQHF
TRBV7-8	TRBJ2-2	CASSPRPGGPNTGELFF
TRBV3-1	TRBJ1-4	CASSQDGGVVEKLFF
TRBV20-1	TRBJ2-1	CSARDPFGGSSYNEQFF
TRBV5-1	TRBJ2-1	CASSYIPGTGYNEQFF
TRBV12-5	TRBJ2-3	CASGHPGQSTDTQYF
TRBV6-5	TRBJ2-7	CASSYSTADLLLEQYF
TRBV15	TRBJ2-7	CATSRVSGSSEQYF
TRBV15	TRBJ2-3	CATSSRTSGRARLSTDTQYF
TRBV12-3/TRBV12-4	TRBJ1-3	CASRKTGGRNTIYF
TRBV7-2	TRBJ2-7	CASSFGVDFYEQYF
TRBV6-5	TRBJ1-2	CASSYSAGAYGYTF
TRBV29-1	TRBJ2-1	CSVDTGPTREFF